A selection of T cell receptor beta chains follows, all from one sample in a study of shared clonotypes between healthy human individuals. Profiled with immunoSEQ multiplex PCR; TCRdb holds only in-frame clones, not every one. The data contain roughly 1,600,000 clones, 98% of them singletons. Sequencing was performed on naive CD4+ T cells sorted from blood. All receptors derive from a young man in good health. Both conserved end residues are part of each CDR3. Fields, in order: J gene, V gene, clone size, D gene, CDR3 length, CDR3 protein, CDR3 DNA. D genes are given only for firm matches. The size of a clone is reported for some rows only, either as once, few or many, or as a class for expanded clones.

j_call: TRBJ1-2
v_call: TRBV5-8
clone_size: -
d_call: TRBD1
cdr3_length: 15
cdr3_aa: CASSLAGQGVYGYTF
cdr3_nt: TGTGCCAGCAGCTTGGCGGGACAGGGGGTCTATGGCTACACCTTC

j_call: TRBJ1-1
v_call: TRBV11-3
clone_size: -
d_call: -
cdr3_length: 14
cdr3_aa: CASSLDGVNTEAFF
cdr3_nt: TGTGCCAGCAGCTTAGACGGGGTTAACACTGAAGCTTTCTTT

j_call: TRBJ1-1
v_call: TRBV13
clone_size: -
d_call: TRBD1
cdr3_length: 16
cdr3_aa: CASSLGRDRSNTEAFF
cdr3_nt: TGTGCCAGCAGCTTAGGAAGGGACAGGTCGAACACTGAAGCTTTCTTT

j_call: TRBJ2-5
v_call: TRBV30
clone_size: -
d_call: -
cdr3_length: 16
cdr3_aa: CAWSDRSRSRAETQYF
cdr3_nt: TGTGCCTGGAGCGACCGATCCCGGAGCAGGGCGGAGACCCAGTACTTC

j_call: TRBJ2-4
v_call: TRBV7-9
clone_size: -
d_call: TRBD1
cdr3_length: 14
cdr3_aa: CASSPNQGAASLDF
cdr3_nt: TGTGCCAGCAGCCCGAACCAGGGGGCCGCTTCTCTGGACTTC

j_call: TRBJ2-1
v_call: TRBV5-4
clone_size: -
d_call: -
cdr3_length: 14
cdr3_aa: CASSHLGSYNEQFF
cdr3_nt: TGTGCCAGCAGCCATTTGGGCTCCTACAATGAGCAGTTCTTC

j_call: TRBJ2-5
v_call: TRBV20-1
clone_size: -
d_call: -
cdr3_length: 11
cdr3_aa: CSVQTQETQYF
cdr3_nt: TGCAGCGTACAGACTCAAGAGACCCAGTACTTC

j_call: TRBJ2-7
v_call: TRBV7-3
clone_size: -
d_call: -
cdr3_length: 13
cdr3_aa: CASSPFYGREQYF
cdr3_nt: TGTGCCAGCAGCCCCTTCTATGGACGCGAGCAGTACTTC

j_call: TRBJ2-7
v_call: TRBV10-1
clone_size: -
d_call: TRBD2
cdr3_length: 15
cdr3_aa: CASSGGLAGTYEQYF
cdr3_nt: TGCGCCAGCAGTGGGGGACTAGCGGGAACCTACGAGCAGTACTTC

j_call: TRBJ2-3
v_call: TRBV25-1
clone_size: -
d_call: TRBD2
cdr3_length: 17
cdr3_aa: CASSESRLARYTDTQYF
cdr3_nt: TGTGCCAGCAGTGAATCAAGACTAGCACGATACACAGATACGCAGTATTTT

j_call: TRBJ2-7
v_call: TRBV25-1
clone_size: -
d_call: -
cdr3_length: 14
cdr3_aa: CASSESARSHEQYF
cdr3_nt: TGTGCCAGCAGTGAATCGGCAAGGAGCCACGAGCAGTACTTC

j_call: TRBJ2-1
v_call: TRBV15
clone_size: -
d_call: -
cdr3_length: 14
cdr3_aa: CATSLSSSYNEQFF
cdr3_nt: TGTGCCACGAGCCTATCGAGCTCCTACAATGAGCAGTTCTTC

j_call: TRBJ2-6
v_call: TRBV7-2
clone_size: -
d_call: -
cdr3_length: 15
cdr3_aa: CASSAGGAGANVLTF
cdr3_nt: TGTGCCAGCAGCGCAGGGGGGGCTGGGGCCAACGTCCTGACTTTC

j_call: TRBJ2-1
v_call: TRBV13
clone_size: -
d_call: -
cdr3_length: 19
cdr3_aa: CASSPTPTSRKGAYNEQFF
cdr3_nt: TGTGCCAGCAGCCCGACACCGACTAGCCGGAAGGGGGCCTACAATGAGCAGTTCTTC

j_call: TRBJ1-1
v_call: TRBV10-3
clone_size: -
d_call: -
cdr3_length: 12
cdr3_aa: CAIRKSDGEAFF
cdr3_nt: TGTGCCATCAGGAAAAGCGACGGTGAAGCTTTCTTT

j_call: TRBJ2-2
v_call: TRBV5-4
clone_size: -
d_call: -
cdr3_length: 14
cdr3_aa: CASRGTSNTGELFF
cdr3_nt: TGTGCCAGCAGGGGTACTTCGAACACCGGGGAGCTGTTTTTT

j_call: TRBJ1-1
v_call: TRBV7-9
clone_size: -
d_call: -
cdr3_length: 15
cdr3_aa: CASSSPTEGYTEAFF
cdr3_nt: TGTGCCAGCAGCTCCCCCACCGAGGGGTACACTGAAGCTTTCTTT

j_call: TRBJ2-5
v_call: TRBV7-2
clone_size: -
d_call: -
cdr3_length: 13
cdr3_aa: CASSSRGPETQYF
cdr3_nt: TGTGCCAGCAGCAGCAGGGGTCCAGAGACCCAGTACTTC

j_call: TRBJ2-5
v_call: TRBV18
clone_size: -
d_call: -
cdr3_length: 15
cdr3_aa: CASSPGTGLLGTQYF
cdr3_nt: TGTGCCAGCTCACCTGGAACGGGACTGCTTGGGACCCAGTACTTC

j_call: TRBJ1-3
v_call: TRBV27
clone_size: -
d_call: -
cdr3_length: 18
cdr3_aa: CASSPTPLQASSGNTIYF
cdr3_nt: TGTGCCAGCAGTCCTACCCCCCTACAGGCAAGCTCTGGAAACACCATATATTTT

j_call: TRBJ2-5
v_call: TRBV11-2
clone_size: -
d_call: TRBD2
cdr3_length: 15
cdr3_aa: CASSPPGGREETQYF
cdr3_nt: TGTGCCAGCAGCCCCCCTGGCGGGAGGGAAGAGACCCAGTACTTC

j_call: TRBJ1-2
v_call: TRBV2
clone_size: -
d_call: -
cdr3_length: 15
cdr3_aa: CASSRIGSGEYGYTF
cdr3_nt: TGTGCCAGCAGTCGGATTGGGAGTGGGGAGTATGGCTACACCTTC

j_call: TRBJ1-2
v_call: TRBV5-1
clone_size: -
d_call: -
cdr3_length: 15
cdr3_aa: CASSSTLTGLEGYTF
cdr3_nt: TGCGCCAGCAGCTCGACCTTAACAGGACTGGAAGGCTACACCTTC

j_call: TRBJ1-2
v_call: TRBV11-2
clone_size: -
d_call: -
cdr3_length: 16
cdr3_aa: CASSLERSRTAYGYTF
cdr3_nt: TGTGCCAGCAGCTTAGAACGAAGTCGGACAGCTTATGGCTACACCTTC

j_call: TRBJ2-3
v_call: TRBV2
clone_size: -
d_call: -
cdr3_length: 16
cdr3_aa: CASSELRRASTDTQYF
cdr3_nt: TGTGCCAGCAGTGAATTGCGCAGAGCGAGCACAGATACGCAGTATTTT

j_call: TRBJ2-5
v_call: TRBV11-3
clone_size: -
d_call: TRBD2
cdr3_length: 16
cdr3_aa: CASSISGLAGGETQYF
cdr3_nt: TGTGCCAGCAGCATCTCGGGACTAGCGGGAGGAGAGACCCAGTACTTC

j_call: TRBJ2-7
v_call: TRBV5-1
clone_size: -
d_call: -
cdr3_length: 16
cdr3_aa: CASSFRGRLLPAEQYF
cdr3_nt: TGCGCCAGCAGCTTTAGGGGCCGGCTCCTACCCGCCGAGCAGTACTTC

j_call: TRBJ2-7
v_call: TRBV28
clone_size: -
d_call: TRBD2
cdr3_length: 16
cdr3_aa: CASSPRLAGEAYEQYF
cdr3_nt: TGTGCCAGCAGTCCCCGATTAGCGGGAGAAGCATACGAGCAGTACTTC

j_call: TRBJ2-1
v_call: TRBV19
clone_size: once
d_call: TRBD2
cdr3_length: 16
cdr3_aa: CASLDLAGGFYNEQFF
cdr3_nt: TGTGCCAGTCTTGACCTGGCGGGAGGGTTTTACAATGAGCAGTTCTTC

j_call: TRBJ1-2
v_call: TRBV19
clone_size: -
d_call: -
cdr3_length: 13
cdr3_aa: CASSIGGYYGYTF
cdr3_nt: TGTGCCAGTAGTATCGGAGGGTACTATGGCTACACCTTC

j_call: TRBJ2-7
v_call: TRBV5-4
clone_size: -
d_call: TRBD2
cdr3_length: 14
cdr3_aa: CASSYGTSVYEQYF
cdr3_nt: TGTGCCAGCAGTTATGGGACTAGCGTATACGAGCAGTACTTC

j_call: TRBJ2-3
v_call: TRBV29-1
clone_size: -
d_call: -
cdr3_length: 13
cdr3_aa: CSVELSGTDTQYF
cdr3_nt: TGCAGCGTTGAACTCTCCGGCACAGATACGCAGTATTTT

j_call: TRBJ2-5
v_call: TRBV29-1
clone_size: -
d_call: TRBD1
cdr3_length: 17
cdr3_aa: CSVQWAGDRGHGETQYF
cdr3_nt: TGCAGCGTTCAATGGGCAGGGGACAGGGGGCATGGAGAGACCCAGTACTTC